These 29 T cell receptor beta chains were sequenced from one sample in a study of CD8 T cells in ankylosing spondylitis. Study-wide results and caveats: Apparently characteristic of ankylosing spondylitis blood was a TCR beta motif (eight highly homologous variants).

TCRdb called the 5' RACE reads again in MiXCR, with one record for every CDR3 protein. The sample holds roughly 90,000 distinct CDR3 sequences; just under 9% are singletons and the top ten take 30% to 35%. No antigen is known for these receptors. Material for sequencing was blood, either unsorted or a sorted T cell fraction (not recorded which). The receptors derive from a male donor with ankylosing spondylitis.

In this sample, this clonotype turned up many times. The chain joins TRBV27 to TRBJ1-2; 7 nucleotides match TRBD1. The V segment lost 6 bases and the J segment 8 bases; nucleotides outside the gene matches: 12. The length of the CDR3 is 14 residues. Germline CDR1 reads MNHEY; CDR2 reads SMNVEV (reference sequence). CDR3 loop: CASSPNQGVGGYTF. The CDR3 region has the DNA TGTGCCAGCAGCCCGAACCAGGGGGTTGGAGGCTACACCTTC.

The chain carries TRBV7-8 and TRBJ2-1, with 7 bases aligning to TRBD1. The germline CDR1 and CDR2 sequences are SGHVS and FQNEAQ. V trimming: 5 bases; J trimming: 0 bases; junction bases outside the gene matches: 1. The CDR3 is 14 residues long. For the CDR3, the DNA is TGTGCCAGCAGCACAGGGGCCTCCTACAATGAGCAGTTCTTC. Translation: CASSTGASYNEQFF.

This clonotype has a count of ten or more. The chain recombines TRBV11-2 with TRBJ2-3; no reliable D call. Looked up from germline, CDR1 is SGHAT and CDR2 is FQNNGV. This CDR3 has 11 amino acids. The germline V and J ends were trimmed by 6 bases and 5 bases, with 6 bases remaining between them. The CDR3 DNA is TGTGCCAGCAGGGAGCAAGATACGCAGTATTTT. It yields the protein CASREQDTQYF. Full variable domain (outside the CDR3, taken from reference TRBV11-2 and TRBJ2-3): EAGVAQSPRYKIIEKRQSVAFWCNPISGHATLYWYQQILGQGPKLLIQFQNNGVVDDSQLPKDRFSAERLKGVDSTLKIQPAKLEDSAVYLCASREQDTQYFGPGTRLTVL.

Here the CDR3 DNA reads TGTGCCAGCAGCTTGGGCAGGGGGCTGACTGAAGCTTTCTTT. Its translation: CASSLGRGLTEAFF. The chain employs TRBV5-6 and TRBJ1-1; TRBD1 aligns across 8 bases. CDR1 is SGHDT and CDR2 is YYEEEE in the germline V gene. The CDR3 runs 14 residues. V shed 0 bases, J shed 5 bases, and the junction held 3 bases outside the gene matches.

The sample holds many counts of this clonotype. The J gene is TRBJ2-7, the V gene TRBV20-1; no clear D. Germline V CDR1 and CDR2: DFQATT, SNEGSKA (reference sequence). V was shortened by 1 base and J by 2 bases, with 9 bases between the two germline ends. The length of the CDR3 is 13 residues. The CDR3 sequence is CSARGANAYEQYF. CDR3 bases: TGCAGTGCTAGAGGGGCTAACGCCTACGAGCAGTACTTC.

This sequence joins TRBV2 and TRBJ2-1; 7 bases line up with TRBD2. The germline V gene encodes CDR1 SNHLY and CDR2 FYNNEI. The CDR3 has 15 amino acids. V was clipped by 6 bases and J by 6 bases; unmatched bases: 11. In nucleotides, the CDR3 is TGTGCCAGCAGCCTTTCTAGCGGCCTACCCAATGAGCAGTTCTTC. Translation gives CASSLSSGLPNEQFF.

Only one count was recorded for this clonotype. CDR3 loop: CASSIGVVGVATNNQPQHF. CDR3 DNA sequence: TGTGCCAGTAGTATCGGGGTGGTAGGGGTCGCCACAAACAATCAGCCCCAGCATTTT. The chain is built from TRBV19 and TRBJ1-5; TRBD1 is a possible D gene (5 bases). The V end lost 3 bases, the J end lost 3 bases, and 24 bases lay between the germline ends. The germline V gene encodes CDR1 LNHDA and CDR2 SQIVND (reference sequence). The CDR3 loop spans 19 amino acids. The entire variable domain, with the rest obtained from reference TRBV19 and TRBJ1-5, is as follows: DGGITQSPKYLFRKEGQNVTLSCEQNLNHDAMYWYRQDPGQGLRLIYYSQIVNDFQKGDIAEGYSVSREKKESFPLTVTSAQKNPTAFYLCASSIGVVGVATNNQPQHFGDGTRLSIL.

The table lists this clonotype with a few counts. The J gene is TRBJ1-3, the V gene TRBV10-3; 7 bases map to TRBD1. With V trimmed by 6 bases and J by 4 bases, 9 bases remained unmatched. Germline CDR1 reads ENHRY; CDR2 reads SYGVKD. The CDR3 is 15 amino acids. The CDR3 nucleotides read TGTGCCATCAGAACAACAGGGGAAGAAGGAAACACCATATATTTT. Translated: CAIRTTGEEGNTIYF.

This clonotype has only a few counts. The CDR3 sequence: CASSLAMREYNSPLHF. In DNA, the CDR3 is TGCGCCAGCAGCTTGGCCATGAGGGAATATAATTCACCCCTCCACTTT. This chain links TRBV5-1 with TRBJ1-6, with D unclear. Germline CDR1 reads SGHRS; CDR2 reads YFSETQ. Trimming removed 0 bases at V and 4 bases at J, with 11 bases between. This CDR3 has 16 amino acids.

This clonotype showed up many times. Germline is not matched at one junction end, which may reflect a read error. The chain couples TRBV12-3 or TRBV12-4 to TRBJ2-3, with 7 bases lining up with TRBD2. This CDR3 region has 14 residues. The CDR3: CASSLAGPTDTQYF. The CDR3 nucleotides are TGTGCCAGCAGCTTAGCGGGTCCCACAGATACGCAGTATTTT.

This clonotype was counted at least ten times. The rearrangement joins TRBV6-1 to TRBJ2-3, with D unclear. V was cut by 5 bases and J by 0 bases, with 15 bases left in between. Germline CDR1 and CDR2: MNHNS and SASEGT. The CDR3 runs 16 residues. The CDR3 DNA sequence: TGTGCCAGCAGTCTCCAGATAGGCCCGAGCACAGATACGCAGTATTTT. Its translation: CASSLQIGPSTDTQYF.

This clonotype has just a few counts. CDR3 DNA: TGTGCCAGCTCGGACAGCCTTTTCTACGAGCAGTACGTC. Encoded protein: CASSDSLFYEQYV. The V and J genes are TRBV6-2 or TRBV6-3 and TRBJ2-7; possible D gene TRBD1, 6 bases. V was cut by 8 bases and J by 3 bases, with 14 bases left in between. The germline V gene encodes CDR1 MNHEY and CDR2 SVGEGT. The CDR3 extends over 13 amino acids.

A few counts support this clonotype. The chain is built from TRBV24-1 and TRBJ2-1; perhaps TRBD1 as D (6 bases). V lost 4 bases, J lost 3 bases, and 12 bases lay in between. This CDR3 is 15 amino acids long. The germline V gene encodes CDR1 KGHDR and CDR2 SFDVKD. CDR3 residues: CATSDSGVHYNEQFF. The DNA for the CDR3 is TGTGCCACCAGTGACTCAGGGGTCCACTACAATGAGCAGTTCTTC.

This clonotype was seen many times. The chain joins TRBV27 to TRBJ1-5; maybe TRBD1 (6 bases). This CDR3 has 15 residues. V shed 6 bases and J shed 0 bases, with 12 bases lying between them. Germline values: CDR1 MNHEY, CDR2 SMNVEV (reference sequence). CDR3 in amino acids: CASRRGEDSNQPQHF. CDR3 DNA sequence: TGTGCCAGCAGAAGGGGGGAGGATAGCAATCAGCCCCAGCATTTT.

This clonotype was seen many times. The CDR3 coding sequence is TGTGCCAGCAGTGAACCGGGACTTTCCACAATCGAGTGGTTCTTC. Translated, it gives CASSEPGLSTIEWFF. The chain uses TRBV6-2 or TRBV6-3 and TRBJ2-1; D is perhaps TRBD2 (6 bases). V gave up 5 bases and J gave up 15 bases, with 26 bases separating them. CDR3 length: 15 residues. Germline V gene data show CDR1 as MNHEY and CDR2 as SVGEGT.

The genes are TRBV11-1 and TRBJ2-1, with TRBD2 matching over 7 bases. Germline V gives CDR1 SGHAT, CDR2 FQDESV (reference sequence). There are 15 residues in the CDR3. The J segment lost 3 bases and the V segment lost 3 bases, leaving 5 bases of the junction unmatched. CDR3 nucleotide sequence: TGTGCCAGCAGCTTCCTAGCGGCCGGCTACAATGAGCAGTTCTTC. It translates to CASSFLAAGYNEQFF.

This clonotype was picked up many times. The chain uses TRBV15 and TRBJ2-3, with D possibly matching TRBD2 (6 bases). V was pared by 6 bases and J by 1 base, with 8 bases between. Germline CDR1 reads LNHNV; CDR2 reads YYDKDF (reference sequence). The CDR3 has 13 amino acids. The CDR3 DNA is TGTGCCACCAGTCCTAGCGGCACAGATACGCAGTATTTT. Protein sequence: CATSPSGTDTQYF.

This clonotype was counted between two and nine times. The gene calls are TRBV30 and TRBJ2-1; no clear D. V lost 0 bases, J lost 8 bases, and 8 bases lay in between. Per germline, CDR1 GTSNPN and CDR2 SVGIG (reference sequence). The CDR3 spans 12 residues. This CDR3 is CAWSVLRHEQFF. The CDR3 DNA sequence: TGTGCCTGGAGTGTACTCCGACATGAGCAGTTCTTC.

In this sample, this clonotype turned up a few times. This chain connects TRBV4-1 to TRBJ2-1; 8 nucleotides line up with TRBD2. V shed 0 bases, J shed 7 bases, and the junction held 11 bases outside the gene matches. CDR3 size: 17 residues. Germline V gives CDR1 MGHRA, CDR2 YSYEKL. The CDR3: CASSQDRGRGGLNEQFF. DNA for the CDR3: TGCGCCAGCAGCCAAGATAGGGGACGGGGGGGGCTGAATGAGCAGTTCTTC.

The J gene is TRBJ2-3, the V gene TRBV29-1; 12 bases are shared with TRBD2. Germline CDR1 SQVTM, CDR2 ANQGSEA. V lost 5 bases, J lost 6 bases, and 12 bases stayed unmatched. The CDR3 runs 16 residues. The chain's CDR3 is CSVYRGPSGRGDTQYF. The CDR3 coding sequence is TGCAGCGTTTACAGGGGTCCTAGCGGGAGGGGTGATACGCAGTATTTT.

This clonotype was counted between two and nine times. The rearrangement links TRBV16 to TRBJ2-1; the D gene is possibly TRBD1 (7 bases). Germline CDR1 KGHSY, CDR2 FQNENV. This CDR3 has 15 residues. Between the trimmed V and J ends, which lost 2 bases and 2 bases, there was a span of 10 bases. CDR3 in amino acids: CASSQDREAYNEQFF. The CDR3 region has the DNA TGTGCCAGCAGCCAAGACAGGGAGGCCTACAATGAGCAGTTCTTC.

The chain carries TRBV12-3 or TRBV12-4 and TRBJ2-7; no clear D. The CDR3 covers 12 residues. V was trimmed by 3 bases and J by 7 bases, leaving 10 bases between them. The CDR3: CASSFNLGEQYF. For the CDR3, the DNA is TGTGCCAGCAGTTTTAACCTGGGGGAGCAGTACTTC.

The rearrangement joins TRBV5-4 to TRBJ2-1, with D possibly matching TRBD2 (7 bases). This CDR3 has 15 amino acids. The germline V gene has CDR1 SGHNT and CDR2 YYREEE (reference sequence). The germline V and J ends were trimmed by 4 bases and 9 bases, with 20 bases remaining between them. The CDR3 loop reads CASSPGRSGEGEQFF. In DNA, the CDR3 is TGTGCCAGCAGCCCCGGTCGATCAGGGGAGGGTGAGCAGTTCTTC.

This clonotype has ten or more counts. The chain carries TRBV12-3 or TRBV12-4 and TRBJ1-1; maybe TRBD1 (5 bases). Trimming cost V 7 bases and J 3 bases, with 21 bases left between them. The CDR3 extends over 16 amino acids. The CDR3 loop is CASTQGRGSRDTEAFF. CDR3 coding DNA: TGTGCCAGCACCCAGGGACGAGGGTCGAGGGACACTGAAGCTTTCTTT.

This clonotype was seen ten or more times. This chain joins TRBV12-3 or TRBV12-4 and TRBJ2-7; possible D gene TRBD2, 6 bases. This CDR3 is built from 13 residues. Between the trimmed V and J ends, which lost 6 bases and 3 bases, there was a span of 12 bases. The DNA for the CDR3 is TGTGCCAGCAGCCCTGGAGGGTTCTACGAGCAGTACGTC. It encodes CASSPGGFYEQYV.

CDR3 coding DNA: TGCGCCAGCGGCTCTGACAGGGCTGGCCTAATGAACACTGAAGCTTTCTTT. It translates to CASGSDRAGLMNTEAFF. This sequence joins TRBV10-2 and TRBJ1-1; 7 nucleotides align to TRBD1. This CDR3 is built from 17 residues. CDR1 is WSHSY, CDR2 SAAADI, per germline. V gave up 8 bases and J gave up 0 bases; unmatched junction bases: 15.

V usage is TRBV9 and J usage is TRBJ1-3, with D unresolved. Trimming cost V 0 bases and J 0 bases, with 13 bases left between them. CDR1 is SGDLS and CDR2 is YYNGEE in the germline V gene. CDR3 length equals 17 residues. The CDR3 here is CASSVAGSPHSGNTIYF. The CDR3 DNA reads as TGTGCCAGCAGCGTAGCAGGCAGTCCCCACTCTGGAAACACCATATATTTT. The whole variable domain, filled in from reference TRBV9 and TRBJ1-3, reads DSGVTQTPKHLITATGQRVTLRCSPRSGDLSVYWYQQSLDQGLQFLIQYYNGEERAKGNILERFSAQQFPDLHSELNLSSLELGDSALYFCASSVAGSPHSGNTIYFGEGSWLTVV.

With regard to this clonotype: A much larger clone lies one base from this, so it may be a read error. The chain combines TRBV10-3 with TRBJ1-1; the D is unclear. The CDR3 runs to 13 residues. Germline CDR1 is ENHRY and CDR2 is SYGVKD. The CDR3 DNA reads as TGTGTCATCAGAACCGACATGAACACTGAAGCTTTCTTT. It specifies CVIRTDMNTEAFF.

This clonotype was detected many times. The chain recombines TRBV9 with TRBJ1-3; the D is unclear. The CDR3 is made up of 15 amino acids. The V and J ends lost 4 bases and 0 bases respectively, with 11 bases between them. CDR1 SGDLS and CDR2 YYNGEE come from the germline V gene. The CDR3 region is CASSPWSSSGNTIYF. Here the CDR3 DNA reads TGTGCCAGCAGCCCTTGGTCGAGCTCTGGAAACACCATATATTTT. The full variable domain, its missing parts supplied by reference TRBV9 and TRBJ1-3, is DSGVTQTPKHLITATGQRVTLRCSPRSGDLSVYWYQQSLDQGLQFLIQYYNGEERAKGNILERFSAQQFPDLHSELNLSSLELGDSALYFCASSPWSSSGNTIYFGEGSWLTVV.